One and the same sample provided the 3 T cell receptor beta chains below, sequenced in a study of blood T cell repertoires in COVID-19. The repertoire was sequenced with immunoSEQ multiplex PCR; TCRdb's copy has only in-frame clones and lacks some. The table lists over 150,000 clones, approximately 91% of them singletons. The sequenced sample consisted of peripheral blood. Every receptor here comes from a man between 45 and 60 years old with COVID-19, enrolled during active disease.

This clone was detected once. The chain uses TRBV28 and TRBJ2-1; perhaps TRBD2 as D (7 bases). The CDR3 has 14 amino acids. The V end was cut by 4 bases, the J end by 13 bases, with 20 bases between. CDR1 is MDHEN, CDR2 SYDVKM, per germline. DNA of the CDR3: TGTGCCAGCAGTTGGGACCTAGGGGGGGCCAGTCAGTTCTTC. Its protein product is CASSWDLGGASQFF.

The gene calls are TRBV27 and TRBJ2-1; possibly TRBD1 for D (6 bases). The CDR3 has 14 amino acids. The germline V and J ends were trimmed by 5 bases and 12 bases, with 20 bases remaining between them. Germline V gives CDR1 MNHEY, CDR2 SMNVEV (reference sequence). For the CDR3, the DNA is TGTGCCAGCAGTCGGGACATTTCCTACTCTCTGCAGTTCTTC. Residues: CASSRDISYSLQFF.

The rearrangement uses TRBV4-1 and TRBJ2-3; TRBD2 agrees at 11 bases. The CDR3 spans 15 residues. V shed 4 bases, J shed 3 bases, and the junction held 3 bases outside the gene matches. CDR1 is MGHRA, CDR2 YSYEKL, per germline. The CDR3 spells CASSLGTSGTDTQYF. The DNA for the CDR3 is TGCGCCAGCAGCCTTGGGACTAGCGGAACAGATACGCAGTATTTT.